The 14 T cell receptor beta chains listed next were all sequenced from one sample in a study of blood T cells in healthy people across ages. The authors ran a second PCR of about 7 to 11 cycles using a sample-barcoded 5' primer and a J-beta primer mix. TCRdb redid the calling of the 5' RACE reads with MiXCR, one entry per CDR3 protein. Here the sample spans 650,000 to 800,000 distinct CDR3 sequences, 52% being singletons. Material: blood. Source of these receptors: a woman of 80 years or more in good health.

The sample holds many counts of this clonotype. A read error may account for a junction end that differs from germline. The genes are TRBV7-9 and TRBJ2-7; D perhaps matches TRBD1 (6 bases). Per germline, CDR1 SEHNR and CDR2 FQNEAQ (reference sequence). CDR3 length equals 12 residues. In DNA, the CDR3 is TGCGCCAGCAGCCCGGACAGATACGAGCAGTACTTC. This encodes CASSPDRYEQYF.

There are many counts of this clonotype. CDR3 sequence (DNA): TGTGCCAGCAGCGAGGGGCCACTCAATCAGCCCCAGCATTTT. It codes for CASSEGPLNQPQHF. The chain links TRBV9 to TRBJ1-5; tentative D call: TRBD1 (5 bases). Germline CDR1 SGDLS, CDR2 YYNGEE. The CDR3 is 14 amino acids. Deletions cut 3 bases from V and 3 bases from J, with 10 bases between. Supplemented by reference TRBV9 and TRBJ1-5, the full variable domain reads DSGVTQTPKHLITATGQRVTLRCSPRSGDLSVYWYQQSLDQGLQFLIQYYNGEERAKGNILERFSAQQFPDLHSELNLSSLELGDSALYFCASSEGPLNQPQHFGDGTRLSIL.

This clonotype was detected many times. The genes are TRBV20-1 and TRBJ2-2; TRBD1 agrees at 7 bases. The germline V gene encodes CDR1 DFQATT and CDR2 SNEGSKA (reference sequence). V was clipped by 2 bases and J by 4 bases; unmatched bases: 1. There are 13 residues in the CDR3. CDR3 protein: CSARQGVTGELFF. CDR3 nucleotides: TGCAGTGCTAGACAGGGGGTCACCGGGGAGCTGTTTTTT.

This chain uses TRBV5-1 with TRBJ2-5, with TRBD2 matching over 8 bases. The CDR3 has 16 residues. CDR1 is SGHRS and CDR2 is YFSETQ in the germline V gene. V lost 4 bases to trimming and J lost 11 bases; unmatched junction nucleotides: 19. CDR3 residues: CASSVAPGTSGNEQYF. The CDR3 DNA sequence: TGCGCCAGCAGCGTAGCACCCGGGACTAGTGGGAATGAGCAGTACTTC.

This clonotype was seen a single time. The chain is built from TRBV20-1 and TRBJ1-2, with 7 bases that match TRBD1. This CDR3 has 14 residues. Per the germline V gene, CDR1 is DFQATT and CDR2 is SNEGSKA (reference sequence). Trimming cost V 5 bases and J 2 bases; bases outside gene matches: 8. The CDR3 bases are TGCAGTGCTCCCCGGGACAGCCTAAACTATGGCTACACCTTC. Amino acids: CSAPRDSLNYGYTF.

A note on this clonotype: One base away lies a much larger clone, so this may be a sequencing read error. J is TRBJ2-3 and V is TRBV28, with a possible D match to TRBD1 (6 bases). Germline V gives CDR1 MDHEN, CDR2 SYDVKM. The ends were cut back, 8 bases at V and 4 bases at J, with 7 bases in the middle. The CDR3 loop spans 11 amino acids. CDR3 bases: TGTGCCAGCGGGGGCCCAGATACGCAGTATTTT. Its protein is CASGGPDTQYF.

V and J are TRBV20-1 and TRBJ2-5, with 8 positions matching TRBD1. V shed 1 base and J 4 bases; nucleotides not matched to a gene: 8. Germline V gives CDR1 DFQATT, CDR2 SNEGSKA (reference sequence). The CDR3 sequence is 15 residues long. In nucleotides, the CDR3 is TGCAGTGCTAGAGGACAGGGGCTAGTCCGAGAGACCCAGTACTTC. Translated: CSARGQGLVRETQYF.

This clonotype was counted ten times or more. The CDR3 DNA reads TGTGCCAGCACCCAACGTGCGATTGGGTCCGAGACCCAGTACTTC. This gives the protein CASTQRAIGSETQYF. The rearrangement uses TRBV6-6 and TRBJ2-5; no clear D. V lost 7 bases to trimming and J lost 5 bases, with 20 bases between them. In germline, CDR1 is MNHNY, CDR2 SVGAGI (reference sequence). This CDR3 is 15 amino acids long.

A note on this clonotype: A much larger clone differs from this one at a single base, so this may be a read error. The genes are TRBV4-1 and TRBJ2-1, with D hard to call. The DNA matches TRBJ2-7 better at its end, which makes the J call doubtful. The germline V gene encodes CDR1 MGHRA and CDR2 YSYEKL. The CDR3 consists of 16 residues. The DNA of the CDR3 is TGCGCCAGCAGCCAAGTTCAGTCAGGCTCCTACAATGAGCAGTACTTC. Translation: CASSQVQSGSYNEQYF.

The rearrangement joins TRBV29-1 to TRBJ1-5; D unresolved. The CDR3 is made up of 13 amino acids. Germline V gene sequence: CDR1 SQVTM, CDR2 ANQGSEA. V gave up 6 bases and J gave up 0 bases, with 9 bases separating them. As DNA, the CDR3 is TGCAGCGTAGGCTCAAATAGCAATCAGCCCCAGCATTTT. Amino acid sequence: CSVGSNSNQPQHF.

This clonotype was recorded at least ten times. A read error may produce the germline difference seen at one junction end. The chain recombines TRBV7-7 with TRBJ2-3; maybe TRBD2 (7 bases). The CDR3 contains 15 residues. The V gene's germline CDR1 is SSHAT and CDR2 FNYEAQ (reference sequence). The CDR3 DNA follows: TGTGCTAGCAGCTTACTCGGGGGGCAGACAGATACGCAGTATTTT. Translation gives CASSLLGGQTDTQYF.

As DNA, the CDR3 is TGTGCCAGCAGTGTTAGGGCAGGCAAAAACATTCAGTACTTC. It codes for CASSVRAGKNIQYF. This sequence joins TRBV2 and TRBJ2-4; D not resolved. Trimming removed 4 bases at V and 3 bases at J, with 10 bases between. CDR3 length: 14 amino acids. CDR1 is SNHLY, CDR2 FYNNEI, per germline.

The chain employs TRBV19 and TRBJ2-5; 11 bases are a match to TRBD2. This CDR3 is 16 amino acids long. The junction had 14 bases not matched to a gene; V was cut back by 3 bases and J by 11 bases. The V gene's germline CDR1 is LNHDA and CDR2 SQIVND (reference sequence). CDR3 sequence reads: CASSIFSGSGRGEQYF. CDR3 bases: TGTGCCAGTAGTATTTTCAGTGGTAGCGGGAGGGGTGAGCAGTACTTC.

Here the CDR3 reads CASSLVSAGMGKNIQYF. CDR3 DNA: TGTGCCAGCAGCTTAGTTTCCGCAGGGATGGGCAAAAACATTCAGTACTTC. V and J are TRBV7-9 and TRBJ2-7; the D gene is possibly TRBD1 (5 bases). The J call may be wrong; the DNA end is better matched by TRBJ2-4. This CDR3 comprises 17 residues. Germline-derived CDR1 and CDR2 are SEHNR and FQNEAQ (reference sequence).